What follows are 11 T cell receptor beta chains derived from one specimen sequenced in a study of blood T cell repertoires in COVID-19. Some clones are missing from TCRdb's copy, which holds only in-frame ones; the method was immunoSEQ multiplex PCR. The table records about 70,000 clones, about 69% of them present only once. Sequencing used peripheral blood. The receptor set was obtained from a man in his 70s with acute or convalescent COVID-19.

V usage is TRBV7-2 and J usage is TRBJ2-1; possibly TRBD2 for D (5 bases). V was clipped by 2 bases and J by 4 bases, with 6 bases between them. The length of the CDR3 is 13 residues. Germline V gene sequence: CDR1 SGHTA, CDR2 FQGNSA. CDR3 protein: CASSLTGYNEQFF. The CDR3 bases are TGTGCCAGCAGCTTAACGGGGTACAATGAGCAGTTCTTC.

The V and J genes are TRBV5-4 and TRBJ1-1, with TRBD1 matching over 9 bases. The CDR3 is 16 amino acids. Germline V CDR1 and CDR2: SGHNT, YYREEE (reference sequence). V was pared by 1 base and J by 1 base, with 5 bases of the junction left unmatched. The CDR3 sequence is CASSLPTGGSNTEAFF. The CDR3 bases are TGTGCCAGCAGCTTGCCGACAGGGGGATCGAACACTGAAGCTTTCTTT.

This sequence joins TRBV28 and TRBJ2-3; 10 nucleotides agree with TRBD1. The CDR3 consists of 13 residues. The V and J ends lost 6 bases and 3 bases, in that order; junction bases with no gene match: 0. CDR1 is MDHEN, CDR2 SYDVKM, per germline. The CDR3 coding sequence is TGTGCCAGCAGGGGACAGGGGACAGATACGCAGTATTTT. Its translation is CASRGQGTDTQYF.

This clone was detected once. The V call is TRBV4-1, the J call TRBJ2-3, with 7 bases fitting TRBD1. The CDR3 covers 17 residues. The J segment lost 3 bases and the V segment lost 0 bases, leaving 9 bases of the junction unmatched. Germline CDR1 reads MGHRA; CDR2 reads YSYEKL. CDR3: CASSQDPGQVRTDTQYF. The DNA for the CDR3 is TGCGCCAGCAGCCAAGATCCCGGACAGGTCCGGACAGATACGCAGTATTTT.

The V and J genes are TRBV19 and TRBJ1-1, with 8 bases identical to TRBD1. Germline-derived CDR1 and CDR2 are LNHDA and SQIVND (reference sequence). J gave up 1 base and V 4 bases, and 5 bases lay outside the gene matches. The CDR3 loop spans 15 amino acids. CDR3 DNA sequence: TGTGCCAGTAGTACGTCAGACAGGGGGAACACTGAAGCTTTCTTT. It encodes CASSTSDRGNTEAFF.

The J gene is TRBJ1-1, the V gene TRBV25-1; TRBD1 agrees at 9 bases. V was clipped by 6 bases and J by 5 bases; unmatched bases: 7. Germline loops: CDR1 MGHDK, CDR2 SYGVNS. The CDR3 consists of 14 residues. This CDR3 is CASRGQGAGTEAFF. The CDR3, as DNA: TGTGCCAGCAGGGGACAGGGAGCGGGGACTGAAGCTTTCTTT.

The CDR3 DNA reads TGTGCCAGCAGCCCCAGGACTAGCGGGAGAGTAAACACCGGGGAGCTGTTTTTT. Translating it yields CASSPRTSGRVNTGELFF. The rearrangement uses TRBV9 and TRBJ2-2, with TRBD2 identical over 13 bases. Germline CDR1 and CDR2: SGDLS and YYNGEE. There are 18 residues in the CDR3. V was pared by 4 bases and J by 2 bases, with 8 bases of the junction left unmatched. The full variable domain, completed using reference TRBV9 and TRBJ2-2, is DSGVTQTPKHLITATGQRVTLRCSPRSGDLSVYWYQQSLDQGLQFLIQYYNGEERAKGNILERFSAQQFPDLHSELNLSSLELGDSALYFCASSPRTSGRVNTGELFFGEGSRLTVL.

The rearrangement joins TRBV19 to TRBJ2-5, with D possibly TRBD1 on 7 matching bases. V lost 7 bases and J 5 bases, leaving 17 bases between the germline ends. Germline-derived CDR1 and CDR2 are LNHDA and SQIVND (reference sequence). The CDR3 runs to 14 residues. The CDR3 sequence is CASNPQGGVETQYF. The CDR3 nucleotides are TGTGCCAGTAACCCTCAGGGGGGAGTGGAGACCCAGTACTTC.

V usage is TRBV10-3 and J usage is TRBJ2-1, with TRBD2 matching over 11 bases. V lost 4 bases and J lost 7; bases outside the gene matches: 9. Germline lookup yields CDR1 ENHRY and CDR2 SYGVKD. CDR3 size: 16 residues. The DNA for the CDR3 is TGTGCCATCAGTGGCCAGACTAGCGGGGTTCCTAATGAGCAGTTCTTC. It specifies CAISGQTSGVPNEQFF.

The chain uses TRBV27 and TRBJ2-5, with 8 nucleotides matching TRBD1. CDR1 is MNHEY and CDR2 is SMNVEV in the germline V gene (reference sequence). With 8 bases clipped from V and 5 bases from J, the junction kept 10 bases outside the gene matches. The CDR3 runs to 14 residues. CDR3 loop: CASSYQGAGETQYF. For the CDR3, the DNA is TGTGCCAGCTCTTATCAGGGGGCCGGGGAGACCCAGTACTTC.

This clone came up a few times. This chain joins TRBV28 and TRBJ1-2; 9 nucleotides align to TRBD1. Germline-derived CDR1 and CDR2 are MDHEN and SYDVKM. The CDR3 extends over 15 amino acids. V gave up 4 bases and J gave up 4 bases; unmatched junction bases: 7. CDR3 in DNA: TGTGCCAGCAGTTACGGGACAGGGACGGCCTATGGCTACACCTTC. Residues: CASSYGTGTAYGYTF.